This TCR beta chain was sequenced for a study of T cells in Graves' hyperthyroidism and ophthalmopathy. V lost 5 bases and J lost 0, with 10 bases in between. The CDR3 runs to 14 residues. The study's findings and limits: In blood, most of the thyroid clonotypes expanded above 0.001 were also present.

Many counts were recorded for this clonotype. Antigen unknown. Template material for amplifying TCR beta CDR3 regions consisted of RNA transcripts. A first-round RT-PCR of the TCR CDR3 used the HTBI primer set. MiXCR was run by TCRdb on the multiplex PCR reads, yielding one entry per CDR3 protein. The sample comprises 450,000 to 500,000 distinct CDR3 sequences, 20% to 25% of which are singletons, and approximately 49% rests with the top ten. The sample comprised blood. The V and J genes are TRBV12-3 or TRBV12-4 and TRBJ1-1; D might be TRBD1 (6 bases). This receptor was obtained from an older woman with Graves' ophthalmopathy. The DNA of the CDR3 is TGTGCCAGCAGTCCCGGGACATTGAACACTGAAGCTTTCTTT. Its translation: CASSPGTLNTEAFF.